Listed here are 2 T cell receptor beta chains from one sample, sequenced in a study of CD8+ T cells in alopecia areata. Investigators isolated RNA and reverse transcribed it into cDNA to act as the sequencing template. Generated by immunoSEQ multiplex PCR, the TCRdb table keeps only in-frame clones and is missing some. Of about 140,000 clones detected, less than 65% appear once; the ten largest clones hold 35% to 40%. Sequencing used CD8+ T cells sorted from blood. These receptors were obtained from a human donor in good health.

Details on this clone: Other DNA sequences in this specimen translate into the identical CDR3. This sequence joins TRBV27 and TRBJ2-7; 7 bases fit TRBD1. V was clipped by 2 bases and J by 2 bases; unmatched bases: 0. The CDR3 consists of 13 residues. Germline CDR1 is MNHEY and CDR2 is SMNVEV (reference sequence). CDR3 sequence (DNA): TGTGCCAGCAGTTTAGACAGGGCCTACGAGCAGTACTTC. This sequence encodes CASSLDRAYEQYF.

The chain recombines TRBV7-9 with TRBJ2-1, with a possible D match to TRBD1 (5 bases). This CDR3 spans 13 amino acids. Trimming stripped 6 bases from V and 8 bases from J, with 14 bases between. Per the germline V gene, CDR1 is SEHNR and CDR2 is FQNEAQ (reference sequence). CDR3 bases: TGTGCCAGCAGGATTTCAGGGTTCTATGAGCAGTTCTTC. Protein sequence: CASRISGFYEQFF.